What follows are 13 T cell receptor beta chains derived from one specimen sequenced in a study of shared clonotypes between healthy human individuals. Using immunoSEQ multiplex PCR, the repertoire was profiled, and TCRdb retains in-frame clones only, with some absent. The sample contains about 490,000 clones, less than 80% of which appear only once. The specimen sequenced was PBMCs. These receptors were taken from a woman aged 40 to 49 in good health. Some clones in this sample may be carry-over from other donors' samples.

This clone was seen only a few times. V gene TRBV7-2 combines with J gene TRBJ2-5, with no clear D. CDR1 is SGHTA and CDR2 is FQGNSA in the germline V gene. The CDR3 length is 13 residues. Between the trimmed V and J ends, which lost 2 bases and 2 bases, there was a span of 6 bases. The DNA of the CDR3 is TGTGCCAGCAGCTTACTCGGTCAAGAGACCCAGTACTTC. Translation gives CASSLLGQETQYF.

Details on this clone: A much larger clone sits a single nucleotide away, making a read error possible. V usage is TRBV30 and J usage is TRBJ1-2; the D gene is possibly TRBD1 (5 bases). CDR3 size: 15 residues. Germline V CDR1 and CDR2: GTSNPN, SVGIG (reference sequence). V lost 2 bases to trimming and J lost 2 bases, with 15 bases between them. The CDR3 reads CAWSRLQDTNYGYTF. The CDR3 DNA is TGTGCCTGGAGTCGCTTGCAGGACACCAACTATGGCTACACCTTC.

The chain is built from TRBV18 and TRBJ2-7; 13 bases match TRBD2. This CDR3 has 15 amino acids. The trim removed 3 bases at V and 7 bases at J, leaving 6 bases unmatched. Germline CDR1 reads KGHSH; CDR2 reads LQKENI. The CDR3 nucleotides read TGTGCCAGCTCACCTGGGACTAGCGGGACAGGGGAGCAGTACTTC. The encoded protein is CASSPGTSGTGEQYF.

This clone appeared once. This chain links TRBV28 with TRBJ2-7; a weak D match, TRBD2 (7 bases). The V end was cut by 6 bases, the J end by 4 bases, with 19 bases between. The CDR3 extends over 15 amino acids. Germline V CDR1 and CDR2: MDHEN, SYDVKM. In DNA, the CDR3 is TGTGCCAGCAGCCATGGGCGGGGGCCCCTTTACGAGCAGTACTTC. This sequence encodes CASSHGRGPLYEQYF.

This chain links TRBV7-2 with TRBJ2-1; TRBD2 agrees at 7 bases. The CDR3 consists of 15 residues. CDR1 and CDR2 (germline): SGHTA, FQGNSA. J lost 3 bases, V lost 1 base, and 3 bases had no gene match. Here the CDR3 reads CASSLEPSGYNEQFF. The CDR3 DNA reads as TGTGCCAGCAGCTTAGAGCCTAGCGGCTACAATGAGCAGTTCTTC.

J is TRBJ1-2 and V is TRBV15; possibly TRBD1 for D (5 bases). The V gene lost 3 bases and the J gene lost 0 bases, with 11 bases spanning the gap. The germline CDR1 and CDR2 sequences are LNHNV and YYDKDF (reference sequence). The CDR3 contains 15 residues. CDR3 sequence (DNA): TGTGCCACCAGCAGCATAAGGGGTACTAACTATGGCTACACCTTC. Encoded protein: CATSSIRGTNYGYTF.

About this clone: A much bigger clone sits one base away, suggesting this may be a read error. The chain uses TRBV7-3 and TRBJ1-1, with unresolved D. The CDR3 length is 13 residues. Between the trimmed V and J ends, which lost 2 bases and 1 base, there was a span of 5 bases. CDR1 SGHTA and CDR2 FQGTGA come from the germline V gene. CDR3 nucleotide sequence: TGTGCCAGCAGCTTAGTTGAGAACACTGAAGCTTTCTTT. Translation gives CASSLVENTEAFF.

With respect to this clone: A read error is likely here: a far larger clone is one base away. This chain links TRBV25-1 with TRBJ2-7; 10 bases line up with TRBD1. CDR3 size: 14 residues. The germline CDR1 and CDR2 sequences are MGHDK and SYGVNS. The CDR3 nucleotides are TGTGCCAGCAGTGACCGGGACAGGGGTTACGGGCAGTACTTC. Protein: CASSDRDRGYGQYF.

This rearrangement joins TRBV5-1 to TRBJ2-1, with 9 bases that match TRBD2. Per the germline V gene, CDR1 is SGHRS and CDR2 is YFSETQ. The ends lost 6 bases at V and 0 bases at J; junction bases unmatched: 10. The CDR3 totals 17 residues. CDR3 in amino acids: CASKRLAEPTSYNEQFF. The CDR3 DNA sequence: TGCGCCAGCAAACGACTAGCGGAACCCACCTCCTACAATGAGCAGTTCTTC.

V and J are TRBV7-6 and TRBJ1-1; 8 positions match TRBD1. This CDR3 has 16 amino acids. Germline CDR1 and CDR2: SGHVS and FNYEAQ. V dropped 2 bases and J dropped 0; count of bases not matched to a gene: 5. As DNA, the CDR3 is TGTGCCAGCAGCTTAACTGGGACAGGACTGAACACTGAAGCTTTCTTT. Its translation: CASSLTGTGLNTEAFF. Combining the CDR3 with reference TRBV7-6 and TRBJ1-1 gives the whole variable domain GAGVSQSPRYKVTKRGQDVALRCDPISGHVSLYWYRQALGQGPEFLTYFNYEAQQDKSGLPNDRFSAERPEGSISTLTIQRTEQRDSAMYRCASSLTGTGLNTEAFFGQGTRLTVV.

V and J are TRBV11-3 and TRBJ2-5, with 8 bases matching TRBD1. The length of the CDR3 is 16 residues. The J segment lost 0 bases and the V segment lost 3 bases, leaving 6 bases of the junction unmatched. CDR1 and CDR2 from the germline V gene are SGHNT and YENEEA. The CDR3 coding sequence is TGTGCCAGCAGCTTGGGACAGGCAACTCACCAAGAGACCCAGTACTTC. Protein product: CASSLGQATHQETQYF.

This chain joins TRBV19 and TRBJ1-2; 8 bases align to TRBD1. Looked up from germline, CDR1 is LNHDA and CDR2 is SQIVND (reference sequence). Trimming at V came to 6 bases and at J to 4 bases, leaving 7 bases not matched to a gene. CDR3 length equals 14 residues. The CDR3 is CASRDRDRLYGYTF. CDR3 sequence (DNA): TGTGCCAGTAGGGACCGGGACAGGCTCTATGGCTACACCTTC. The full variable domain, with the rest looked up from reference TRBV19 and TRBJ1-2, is DGGITQSPKYLFRKEGQNVTLSCEQNLNHDAMYWYRQDPGQGLRLIYYSQIVNDFQKGDIAEGYSVSREKKESFPLTVTSAQKNPTAFYLCASRDRDRLYGYTFGSGTRLTVV.

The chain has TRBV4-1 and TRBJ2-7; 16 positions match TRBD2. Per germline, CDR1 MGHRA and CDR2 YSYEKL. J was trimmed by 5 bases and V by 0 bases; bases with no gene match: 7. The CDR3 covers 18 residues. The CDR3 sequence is CASSQEGGLAGGPHEQYF. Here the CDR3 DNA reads TGCGCCAGCAGCCAAGAGGGGGGACTAGCGGGAGGGCCACACGAGCAGTACTTC.